The clone carrying this TCR beta chain came up a few times. The germline gives CDR1 SGHRS, CDR2 YFSETQ. V lost 4 bases to trimming and J lost 2 bases; unmatched junction nucleotides: 5. The CDR3 covers 15 residues. This record belongs to a study of blood T cell repertoires in COVID-19. The data were produced by immunoSEQ multiplex PCR, yet TCRdb's version contains in-frame clones alone and is incomplete. The sample gives hundreds of thousands of clones, roughly four fifths of which show up once; about 3.6% is in the top ten. Assignment of participants to cohorts was predicated upon participant-reported clinical history.

What was sequenced was PBMCs or T cells enriched from blood (not recorded which). The genes are TRBV5-1 and TRBJ2-2, with 7 bases aligning to TRBD1. The source is a woman in her 40s who had been exposed to COVID-19. The DNA for the CDR3 is TGCGCCAGCAGCCGCCGACAGGGTAACACCGGGGAGCTGTTTTTT. Amino acid sequence: CASSRRQGNTGELFF.